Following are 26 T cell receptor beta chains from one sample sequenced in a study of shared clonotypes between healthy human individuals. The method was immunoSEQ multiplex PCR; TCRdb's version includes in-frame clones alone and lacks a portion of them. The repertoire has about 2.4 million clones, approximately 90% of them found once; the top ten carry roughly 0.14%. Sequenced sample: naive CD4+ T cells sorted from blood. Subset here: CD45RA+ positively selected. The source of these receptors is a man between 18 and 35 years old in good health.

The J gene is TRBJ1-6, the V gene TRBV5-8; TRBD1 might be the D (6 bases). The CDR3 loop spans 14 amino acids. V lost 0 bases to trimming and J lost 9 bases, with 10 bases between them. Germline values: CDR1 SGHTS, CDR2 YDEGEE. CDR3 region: CASSLGGGPSPLHF. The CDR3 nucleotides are TGTGCCAGCAGCTTGGGAGGGGGACCTTCACCCCTCCACTTT.

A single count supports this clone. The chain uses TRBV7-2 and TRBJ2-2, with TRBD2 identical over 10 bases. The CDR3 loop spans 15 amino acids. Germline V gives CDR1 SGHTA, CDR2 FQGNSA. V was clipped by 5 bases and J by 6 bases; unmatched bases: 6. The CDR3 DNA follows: TGTGCCAGCAGCCCTCTAGCGGGAGTGGCCGGGGAGCTGTTTTTT. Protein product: CASSPLAGVAGELFF.

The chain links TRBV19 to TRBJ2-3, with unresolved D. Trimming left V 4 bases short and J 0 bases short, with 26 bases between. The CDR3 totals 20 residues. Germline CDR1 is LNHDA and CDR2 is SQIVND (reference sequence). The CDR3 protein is CASSTLRYRGRRQSTDTQYF. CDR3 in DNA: TGTGCCAGTAGTACCCTCCGATATCGAGGCAGGAGACAAAGCACAGATACGCAGTATTTT. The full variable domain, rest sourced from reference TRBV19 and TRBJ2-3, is DGGITQSPKYLFRKEGQNVTLSCEQNLNHDAMYWYRQDPGQGLRLIYYSQIVNDFQKGDIAEGYSVSREKKESFPLTVTSAQKNPTAFYLCASSTLRYRGRRQSTDTQYFGPGTRLTVL.

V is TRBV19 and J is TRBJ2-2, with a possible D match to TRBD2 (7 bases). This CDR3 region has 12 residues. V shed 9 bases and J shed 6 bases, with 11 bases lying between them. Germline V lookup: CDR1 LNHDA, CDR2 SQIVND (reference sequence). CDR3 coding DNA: TGTGCCAGCCGGGGGGCGGCCGGGGAGCTGTTTTTT. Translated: CASRGAAGELFF.

In nucleotides, the CDR3 is TGTGCCATCAGTGATTTTAGCGGGGTTGACAATGAGCAGTTCTTC. This gives the protein CAISDFSGVDNEQFF. The gene calls are TRBV10-3 and TRBJ2-1, with TRBD2 matching 8 bases. The CDR3 length is 15 residues. J lost 5 bases, V lost 3 bases, and 6 bases had no gene match. Looked up from germline, CDR1 is ENHRY and CDR2 is SYGVKD.

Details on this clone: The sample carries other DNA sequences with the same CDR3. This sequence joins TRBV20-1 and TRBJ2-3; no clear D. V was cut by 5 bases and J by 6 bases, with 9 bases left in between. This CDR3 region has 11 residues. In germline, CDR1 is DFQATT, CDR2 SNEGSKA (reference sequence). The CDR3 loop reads CSASTADTQYF. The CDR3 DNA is TGCAGTGCTTCAACAGCGGATACGCAGTATTTT.

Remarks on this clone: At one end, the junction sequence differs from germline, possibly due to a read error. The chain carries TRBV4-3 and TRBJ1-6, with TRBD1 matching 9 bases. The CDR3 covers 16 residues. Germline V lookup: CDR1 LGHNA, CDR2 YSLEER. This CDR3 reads CASSQDGQGHSSPLHF. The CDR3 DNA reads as TGCGCCAGCAGTCAAGATGGACAGGGGCATTCCTCACCCCTCCACTTT.

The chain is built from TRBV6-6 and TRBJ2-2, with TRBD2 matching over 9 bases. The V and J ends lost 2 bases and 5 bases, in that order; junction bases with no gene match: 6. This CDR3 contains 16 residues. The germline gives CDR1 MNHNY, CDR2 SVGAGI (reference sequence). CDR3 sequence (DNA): TGTGCCAGCAGTTACCGACCTAGCGGGGTGACCGGGGAGCTGTTTTTT. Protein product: CASSYRPSGVTGELFF.

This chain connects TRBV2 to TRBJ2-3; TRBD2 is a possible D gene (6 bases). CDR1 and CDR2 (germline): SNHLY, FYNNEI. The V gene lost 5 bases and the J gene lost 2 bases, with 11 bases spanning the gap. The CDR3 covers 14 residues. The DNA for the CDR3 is TGTGCCAGCAGTCATGGGGGGATCACAGATACGCAGTATTTT. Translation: CASSHGGITDTQYF.

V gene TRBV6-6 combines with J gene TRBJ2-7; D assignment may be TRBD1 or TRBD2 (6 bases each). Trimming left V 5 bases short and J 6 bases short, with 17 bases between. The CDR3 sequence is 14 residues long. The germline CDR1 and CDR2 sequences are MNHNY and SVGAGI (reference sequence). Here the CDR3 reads CASSHPGGPAEQYF. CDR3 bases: TGTGCCAGCAGTCACCCTGGGGGGCCCGCCGAGCAGTACTTC.

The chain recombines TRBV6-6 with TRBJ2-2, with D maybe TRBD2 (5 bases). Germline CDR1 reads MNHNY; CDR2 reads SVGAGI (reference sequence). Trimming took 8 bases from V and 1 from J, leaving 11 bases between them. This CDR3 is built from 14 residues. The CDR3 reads CASLSGMNTGELFF. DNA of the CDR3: TGTGCCAGCTTATCGGGGATGAACACCGGGGAGCTGTTTTTT.

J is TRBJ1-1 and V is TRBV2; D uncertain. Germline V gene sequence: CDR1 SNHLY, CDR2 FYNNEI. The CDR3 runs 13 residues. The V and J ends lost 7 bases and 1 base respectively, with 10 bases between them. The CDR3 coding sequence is TGTGCCAGCACCTCGCCGGGGAACACTGAAGCTTTCTTT. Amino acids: CASTSPGNTEAFF.

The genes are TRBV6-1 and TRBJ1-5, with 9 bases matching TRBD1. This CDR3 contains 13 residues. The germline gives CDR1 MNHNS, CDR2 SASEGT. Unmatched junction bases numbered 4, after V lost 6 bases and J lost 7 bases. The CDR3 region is CASRPGQGQPQHF. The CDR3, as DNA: TGTGCCAGCAGACCCGGACAGGGGCAGCCCCAGCATTTT.

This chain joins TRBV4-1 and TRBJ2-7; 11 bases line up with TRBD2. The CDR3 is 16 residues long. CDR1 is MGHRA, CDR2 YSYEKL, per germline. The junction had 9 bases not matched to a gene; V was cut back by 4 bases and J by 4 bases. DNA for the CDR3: TGCGCCAGCAGCCGGGGCCCGACTAGCGGGACTTACGAGCAGTACTTC. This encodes CASSRGPTSGTYEQYF.

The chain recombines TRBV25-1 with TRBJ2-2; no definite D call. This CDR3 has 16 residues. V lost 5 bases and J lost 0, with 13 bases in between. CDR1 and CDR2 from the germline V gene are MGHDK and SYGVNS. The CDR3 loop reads CASSRETPTNTGELFF. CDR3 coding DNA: TGTGCCAGCAGTAGGGAAACTCCAACGAACACCGGGGAGCTGTTTTTT.

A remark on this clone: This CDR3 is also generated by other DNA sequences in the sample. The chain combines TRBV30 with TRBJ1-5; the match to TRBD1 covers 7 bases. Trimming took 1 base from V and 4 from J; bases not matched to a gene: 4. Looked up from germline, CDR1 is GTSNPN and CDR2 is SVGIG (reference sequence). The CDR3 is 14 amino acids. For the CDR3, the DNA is TGTGCCTGGAGTGGAGGGGGCGGAAATCAGCCCCAGCATTTT. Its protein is CAWSGGGGNQPQHF.

The CDR3 DNA reads TGCGCCAGCAGCCAAGATCCGACGACAGATACGCAGTATTTT. It translates to CASSQDPTTDTQYF. V usage is TRBV4-3 and J usage is TRBJ2-3; no clear D. V was cut by 0 bases and J by 3 bases, with 7 bases left in between. CDR1 and CDR2 from the germline V gene are LGHNA and YSLEER. CDR3 size: 14 residues.

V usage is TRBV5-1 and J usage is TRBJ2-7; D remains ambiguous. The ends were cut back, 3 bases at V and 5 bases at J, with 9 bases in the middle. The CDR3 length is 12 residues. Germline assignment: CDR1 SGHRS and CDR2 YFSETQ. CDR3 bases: TGCGCCAGCAGCTGGGCCGGCAACGAGCAGTACTTC. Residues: CASSWAGNEQYF.

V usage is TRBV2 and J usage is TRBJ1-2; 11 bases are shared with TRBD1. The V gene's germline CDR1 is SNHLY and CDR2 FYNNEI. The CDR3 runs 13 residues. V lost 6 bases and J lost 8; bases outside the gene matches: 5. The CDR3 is CASRGTGGGGYTF. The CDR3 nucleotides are TGTGCCAGCAGAGGGACAGGGGGTGGGGGCTACACCTTC.

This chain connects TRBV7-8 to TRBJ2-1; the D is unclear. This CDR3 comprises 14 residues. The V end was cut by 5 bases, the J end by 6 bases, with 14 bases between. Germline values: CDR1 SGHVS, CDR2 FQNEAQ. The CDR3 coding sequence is TGTGCCAGCAGCCCACCTAGGCTAACCAATGAGCAGTTCTTC. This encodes CASSPPRLTNEQFF.

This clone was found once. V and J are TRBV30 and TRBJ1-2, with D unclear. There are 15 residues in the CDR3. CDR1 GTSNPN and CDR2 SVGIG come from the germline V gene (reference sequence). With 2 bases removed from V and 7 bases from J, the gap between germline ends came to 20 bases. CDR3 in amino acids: CAWSPDTGGSGGYTF. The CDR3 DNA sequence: TGTGCCTGGAGTCCCGACACGGGAGGGTCTGGTGGCTACACCTTC.

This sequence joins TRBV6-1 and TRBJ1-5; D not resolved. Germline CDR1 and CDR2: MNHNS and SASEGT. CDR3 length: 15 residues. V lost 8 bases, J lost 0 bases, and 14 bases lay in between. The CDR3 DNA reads TGTGCCAGCGTTTACAGTCGATATAGCAATCAGCCCCAGCATTTT. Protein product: CASVYSRYSNQPQHF.

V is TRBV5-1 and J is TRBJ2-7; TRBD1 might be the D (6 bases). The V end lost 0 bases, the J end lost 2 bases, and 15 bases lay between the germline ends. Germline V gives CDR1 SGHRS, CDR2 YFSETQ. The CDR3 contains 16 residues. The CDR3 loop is CASSLGGGVRTYEQYF. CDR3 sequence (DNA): TGCGCCAGCAGCTTGGGAGGGGGAGTTCGGACCTACGAGCAGTACTTC. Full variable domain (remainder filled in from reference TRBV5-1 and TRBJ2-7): KAGVTQTPRYLIKTRGQQVTLSCSPISGHRSVSWYQQTPGQGLQFLFEYFSETQRNKGNFPGRFSGRQFSNSRSEMNVSTLELGDSALYLCASSLGGGVRTYEQYFGPGTRLTVT.

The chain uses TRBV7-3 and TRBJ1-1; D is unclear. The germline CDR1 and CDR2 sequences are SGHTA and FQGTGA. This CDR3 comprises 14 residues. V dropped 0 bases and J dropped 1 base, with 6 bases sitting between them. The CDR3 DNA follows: TGTGCCAGCAGCTTAACGGAAGGGAACACTGAAGCTTTCTTT. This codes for CASSLTEGNTEAFF. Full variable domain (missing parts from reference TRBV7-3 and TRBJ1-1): GAGVSQTPSNKVTEKGKYVELRCDPISGHTALYWYRQSLGQGPEFLIYFQGTGAADDSGLPNDRFFAVRPEGSVSTLKIQRTERGDSAVYLCASSLTEGNTEAFFGQGTRLTVV.

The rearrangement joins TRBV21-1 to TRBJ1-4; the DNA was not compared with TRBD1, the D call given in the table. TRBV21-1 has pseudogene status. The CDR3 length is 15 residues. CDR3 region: CASSIFRGSNEKLFF. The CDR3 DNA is TGTGCCAGCAGCATATTCAGGGGATCTAATGAAAAACTGTTTTTT.

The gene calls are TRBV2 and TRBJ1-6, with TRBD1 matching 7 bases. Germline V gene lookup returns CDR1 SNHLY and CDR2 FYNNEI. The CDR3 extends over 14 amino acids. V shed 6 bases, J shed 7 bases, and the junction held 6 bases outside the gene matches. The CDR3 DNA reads TGTGCCAGCAGGTGGACAGGCGAGAATTCACCCCTCCACTTT. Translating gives CASRWTGENSPLHF.